This T cell receptor beta chain comes out of a study of T cell responses to AZD1222 COVID-19 vaccine. TCRdb keeps only in-frame clones here, not all; method: immunoSEQ multiplex PCR. The profile shows 110,000 to 150,000 clones, more than 80% of them singletons. The germline V gene has CDR1 SGHDT and CDR2 YYEEEE. The CDR3 has 13 residues. Trimming pared 1 base from V and 6 bases from J, leaving 11 bases between. The V call is TRBV5-6, the J call TRBJ2-7; D uncertain. Here the sequenced sample was peripheral blood, taken on day 0 of MenACWY control vaccination. The receptor was derived from an adult in good health. The CDR3: CASSLFEHSEQYF. The CDR3 bases are TGTGCCAGCAGCTTGTTCGAACACTCCGAGCAGTACTTC.